This TCR beta chain was captured in a study of blood T cell repertoires in COVID-19. Method: immunoSEQ multiplex PCR; TCRdb's copy keeps in-frame clones and lacks some. The sample records roughly 200,000 clones, approximately 94% being singletons. V was clipped by 6 bases and J by 4 bases, with 8 bases between them. The CDR3 runs to 12 residues. This sequence was found in a man under 40 with COVID-19, enrolled during active disease. The specimen was peripheral blood. V is TRBV12-3 or TRBV12-4 and J is TRBJ2-3; D ambiguous. The CDR3: CASRTAADTQYF. CDR3 coding DNA: TGTGCCAGCAGAACTGCCGCAGATACGCAGTATTTT.